This T cell receptor beta chain originates from a study of shared clonotypes between healthy human individuals. Whole-study context: CD4 naive cells filled three plates per donor, CD4 memory three, CD8 naive two and CD8 memory one. Points from the study as a whole: Compared with memory subsets, naive subsets generally had larger estimated richness.

CD8 cells regarded as naive lacked CD45RO, were positively chosen for CCR7, and omitted terminally differentiated effector memory CD45RA+ cells. All donors were healthy HIV-negative adults lacking recent acute infections or vaccinations. A note on this clone: Its cognate antigen is unknown.

In the original workflow: From ImmunoSEQ came sequences covering only the junction and carrying no quality scores, so filtering differed. The protocol was immunoSEQ multiplex PCR, while the TCRdb copy is restricted to in-frame clones and leaves out a portion. D and trimming were read from the DNA, whereas the V and J calls and clone size are those reported in that table. This table holds roughly 1,800,000 clones, about 95% found once. The CDR3 sequence is 15 residues long. CDR1 is MGHRA and CDR2 is YSYEKL in the germline V gene. Trimming took 4 bases from V and 8 from J, leaving 20 bases between them.

The receptor's source is a man between 18 and 29 years old in good health. The specimen was naive CD8+ T cells sorted from blood. This sequence joins TRBV4-1 and TRBJ1-2; TRBD1 might be the D (5 bases). The CDR3 DNA follows: TGCGCCAGCAGCCTCATGGCGGGGGGGAGGAGCGGCTACACCTTC. The encoded protein is CASSLMAGGRSGYTF.